These 12 T cell receptor beta chains originate from one sample sequenced in a study of cytomegalovirus exposure and HLA in healthy donors. This PCR relied on a set of 60 Vbeta primers and 13 Jbeta primers. Repertoires were generated with immunoSEQ multiplex PCR, while TCRdb's copy carries only in-frame clones and drops some. Of more than 100,000 clones in the sample, 55% to 75% were seen once. Sequencing was done on a sample of PBMCs. The receptors come from a man in his fifties in good health and CMV-seropositive.

CDR3 protein: CASSAGPGGGGPQETQYF. The CDR3 DNA reads TGTGCCAGCAGCGCCGGCCCGGGGGGCGGGGGCCCCCAAGAGACCCAGTACTTC. The J gene is TRBJ2-5, the V gene TRBV9, with a possible D match to TRBD2 (7 bases). The CDR3 sequence is 18 residues long. Germline CDR1 is SGDLS and CDR2 is YYNGEE. Trimming took 3 bases from V and 1 from J, leaving 22 bases between them.

The chain recombines TRBV10-3 with TRBJ1-5; 12 bases fit TRBD1. This CDR3 is 16 amino acids long. V shed 4 bases, J shed 2 bases, and the junction held 3 bases outside the gene matches. Looked up from germline, CDR1 is ENHRY and CDR2 is SYGVKD. The CDR3 DNA is TGTGCCATCAGTGCGGGACAGGGGGCTGGCAATCAGCCCCAGCATTTT. This sequence encodes CAISAGQGAGNQPQHF.

This clone was counted a single time. This chain joins TRBV19 and TRBJ1-5; D is undetermined. The CDR3 runs 13 residues. V lost 7 bases and J lost 2, with 9 bases in between. CDR1 and CDR2 from the germline V gene are LNHDA and SQIVND (reference sequence). The CDR3 sequence is CASMPQGNQPQHF. CDR3 in DNA: TGTGCCAGTATGCCGCAGGGCAATCAGCCCCAGCATTTT.

J is TRBJ1-1 and V is TRBV5-1; 9 bases agree with TRBD1. Trimming took 0 bases from V and 4 from J; bases not matched to a gene: 1. CDR3 length: 14 residues. Germline CDR1 SGHRS, CDR2 YFSETQ. The CDR3 DNA reads TGCGCCAGCAGCTTGGGGGACAGGGCCACTGAAGCTTTCTTT. This sequence encodes CASSLGDRATEAFF.

The chain is built from TRBV6-6 and TRBJ1-1; D is unclear. Between the trimmed V and J ends, which lost 10 bases and 0 bases, there was a span of 9 bases. CDR1 and CDR2 from the germline V gene are MNHNY and SVGAGI (reference sequence). CDR3 size: 12 residues. The CDR3 loop reads CATFGMNTEAFF. The CDR3 bases are TGTGCCACGTTCGGGATGAACACTGAAGCTTTCTTT.

The genes are TRBV5-1 and TRBJ2-1; 10 bases agree with TRBD1. Germline-derived CDR1 and CDR2 are SGHRS and YFSETQ. CDR3 size: 15 residues. The V gene end was trimmed by 0 bases and the J gene end by 6 bases; junction bases not matched to a gene: 3. Written as DNA, the CDR3 is TGCGCCAGCAGCTTGGCCGGGACAGGGGTCAATGAGCAGTTCTTC. Its translation: CASSLAGTGVNEQFF.

The DNA of the CDR3 is TGTGCCAGCAGCCTTACAGGGAGGAACACTGAAGCTTTCTTT. It specifies CASSLTGRNTEAFF. The chain combines TRBV14 with TRBJ1-1; D possibly corresponds to TRBD1 (6 bases). This CDR3 has 14 amino acids. Germline assignment: CDR1 SGHDN and CDR2 FVKESK. Trimming removed 4 bases at V and 1 base at J, with 10 bases between.

The V and J genes are TRBV5-1 and TRBJ2-2; 12 bases fit TRBD1. Germline lookup yields CDR1 SGHRS and CDR2 YFSETQ. This CDR3 is built from 21 residues. V gave up 3 bases and J gave up 6 bases; unmatched junction bases: 21. The CDR3 here is CASSSIRDRGLSTRKAGELFF. The CDR3 DNA reads TGCGCCAGCAGCTCCATAAGGGACAGGGGGCTCTCCACCAGGAAGGCCGGGGAGCTGTTTTTT. The whole variable domain, remainder taken from reference TRBV5-1 and TRBJ2-2, is KAGVTQTPRYLIKTRGQQVTLSCSPISGHRSVSWYQQTPGQGLQFLFEYFSETQRNKGNFPGRFSGRQFSNSRSEMNVSTLELGDSALYLCASSSIRDRGLSTRKAGELFFGEGSRLTVL.

The CDR3, as DNA: TGTGCCAGTAGTATAATCCGCACCGGGGAGCTGTTTTTT. Amino acid sequence: CASSIIRTGELFF. This chain connects TRBV19 to TRBJ2-2; no clear D gene. The CDR3 consists of 13 residues. Germline V gene sequence: CDR1 LNHDA, CDR2 SQIVND (reference sequence). V lost 2 bases, J lost 4 bases, and 5 bases lay in between.

This clone occurred once. The chain links TRBV6-1 to TRBJ1-2; 9 nucleotides line up with TRBD1. The CDR3 extends over 15 amino acids. V dropped 5 bases and J dropped 4; count of bases not matched to a gene: 8. Germline assignment: CDR1 MNHNS and CDR2 SASEGT. CDR3 residues: CASSSPDRGTYGYTF. In nucleotides, the CDR3 is TGTGCCAGCAGTTCGCCGGACAGGGGTACCTATGGCTACACCTTC.

The chain is built from TRBV10-3 and TRBJ1-2; 9 nucleotides line up with TRBD1. The CDR3 is made up of 15 amino acids. V shed 2 bases and J 2 bases; nucleotides not matched to a gene: 3. Looked up from germline, CDR1 is ENHRY and CDR2 is SYGVKD. The CDR3 loop is CAISEEGTGNYGYTF. The DNA for the CDR3 is TGTGCCATCAGTGAGGAAGGGACAGGGAACTATGGCTACACCTTC.

This rearrangement joins TRBV14 to TRBJ2-1; D is unclear. V was trimmed by 0 bases and J by 7 bases, leaving 10 bases between them. The germline V gene encodes CDR1 SGHDN and CDR2 FVKESK. This CDR3 region has 14 residues. The CDR3 sequence: CASSQDRLINEQFF. Here the CDR3 DNA reads TGTGCCAGCAGCCAAGATCGACTGATTAATGAGCAGTTCTTC.